One and the same sample provided the 30 T cell receptor beta chains below, sequenced in a study of OX40 agonist ivuxolimab in advanced cancers. The protocol was immunoSEQ multiplex PCR, while the TCRdb copy is restricted to in-frame clones and leaves out a portion. The sample lists tens of thousands of clones, roughly 80% occurring once. Specimen: CD4+ or CD8+ T cells sorted from blood, collected in a trial of the OX40 agonist ivuxolimab. The receptor source for this set is an adult with an advanced solid tumor such as melanoma, head and neck, liver or kidney cancer.

This clone turned up a few times. This chain connects TRBV7-8 to TRBJ1-1; D is unresolved. V gave up 3 bases and J gave up 5 bases, with 7 bases separating them. Germline V lookup: CDR1 SGHVS, CDR2 FQNEAQ. The CDR3 totals 12 residues. The DNA for the CDR3 is TGTGCCAGCAGCTTTGCGGGGACTGAAGCTTTCTTT. Its protein product is CASSFAGTEAFF.

This chain uses TRBV6-1 with TRBJ2-7; tentative D call: TRBD1 (8 bases). Trimming shortened V by 4 bases and J by 4 bases, and 14 bases separated the two germline ends. Germline V gene sequence: CDR1 MNHNS, CDR2 SASEGT. CDR3 length equals 14 residues. The CDR3 coding sequence is TGTGCCAGCAGTGTGGCACAGGGGGGGTACGAGCAGTACTTC. It codes for CASSVAQGGYEQYF.

This clone occurred a few times. V usage is TRBV30 and J usage is TRBJ1-1; 7 bases match TRBD1. The germline V gene has CDR1 GTSNPN and CDR2 SVGIG (reference sequence). The CDR3 is 13 residues long. The J segment lost 0 bases and the V segment lost 3 bases, leaving 1 base of the junction unmatched. The DNA for the CDR3 is TGTGCCTGGAGCGGACAGGTGAACACTGAAGCTTTCTTT. Translated: CAWSGQVNTEAFF.

V usage is TRBV28 and J usage is TRBJ1-3, with D perhaps TRBD1 (6 bases). The CDR3 spans 14 residues. Germline assignment: CDR1 MDHEN and CDR2 SYDVKM. V was cut by 4 bases and J by 4 bases, with 11 bases left in between. The DNA for the CDR3 is TGTGCCAGCAGTTCCCTGGGGGCAGGAAACACCATATATTTT. Encoded protein: CASSSLGAGNTIYF.

This clone was recorded only once. V gene TRBV9 combines with J gene TRBJ2-7, with a tentative D call TRBD2 (6 bases). CDR1 and CDR2 (germline): SGDLS, YYNGEE. With 3 bases removed from V and 5 bases from J, the gap between germline ends came to 30 bases. CDR3 length: 19 amino acids. CDR3: CASSARYGAVGRERHEQYF. The CDR3 DNA reads as TGTGCCAGCAGCGCACGGTACGGTGCTGTAGGTCGGGAGAGGCACGAGCAGTACTTC.

The chain is built from TRBV30 and TRBJ2-6; 7 bases are a match to TRBD2. Per the germline V gene, CDR1 is GTSNPN and CDR2 is SVGIG (reference sequence). The V segment lost 3 bases and the J segment 0 bases; nucleotides outside the gene matches: 11. CDR3 length: 18 residues. The CDR3 is CAWRSLIAGHSGANVLTF. In DNA, the CDR3 is TGTGCCTGGAGGAGTTTGATAGCGGGTCACTCTGGGGCCAACGTCCTGACTTTC.

The chain couples TRBV27 to TRBJ1-2, with D perhaps TRBD1 (5 bases). The CDR3 contains 13 residues. Germline V CDR1 and CDR2: MNHEY, SMNVEV (reference sequence). The ends were cut back, 3 bases at V and 6 bases at J, with 11 bases in the middle. The CDR3 spells CASSFSREHGYTF. Here the CDR3 DNA reads TGTGCCAGCAGTTTTAGCAGGGAACATGGCTACACCTTC.

This chain joins TRBV2 and TRBJ2-7; D could derive from TRBD1 or TRBD2 (5 bases each). Germline V gene data show CDR1 as SNHLY and CDR2 as FYNNEI. V was clipped by 1 base and J by 4 bases, with 5 bases between them. This CDR3 comprises 12 residues. In nucleotides, the CDR3 is TGTGCCAGCAGTGAAGGGGGGTACGAGCAGTACTTC. This codes for CASSEGGYEQYF.

The chain uses TRBV7-2 and TRBJ2-1; D is unclear. Germline V gene data show CDR1 as SGHTA and CDR2 as FQGNSA. V was pared by 3 bases and J by 3 bases, with 0 bases between. This CDR3 spans 11 amino acids. CDR3 DNA: TGTGCCAGCAGCTTCTACAATGAGCAGTTCTTC. Protein: CASSFYNEQFF.

In its sample, this clone was seen a few times. At the DNA level, this CDR3 is encoded by other sequences in the same sample as well. The chain has TRBV28 and TRBJ2-6; D is perhaps TRBD1 (6 bases). The CDR3 runs 15 residues. The germline gives CDR1 MDHEN, CDR2 SYDVKM. Trimming shortened V by 3 bases and J by 1 base, and 7 bases separated the two germline ends. CDR3 DNA: TGTGCCAGCAGTTTGGGGGCATCTGGGGCCAACGTCCTGACTTTC. Its protein is CASSLGASGANVLTF.

The genes are TRBV19 and TRBJ1-5, with TRBD1 matching 11 bases. The V and J ends lost 9 bases and 0 bases, in that order; junction bases with no gene match: 4. Germline values: CDR1 LNHDA, CDR2 SQIVND (reference sequence). The CDR3 sequence is 15 residues long. In nucleotides, the CDR3 is TGTGCCAGCACCGGGACAGGGGGTAGCAATCAGCCCCAGCATTTT. As protein: CASTGTGGSNQPQHF.

The rearrangement joins TRBV28 to TRBJ1-2; 7 positions agree with TRBD1. This CDR3 is built from 13 residues. CDR1 is MDHEN and CDR2 is SYDVKM in the germline V gene. V shed 6 bases, J shed 7 bases, and the junction held 8 bases outside the gene matches. The CDR3 DNA sequence: TGTGCCAGCAGCCGGCAGGGGGAGGGTGGCTACACCTTC. It is translated as CASSRQGEGGYTF.

This clone was observed a few times. This chain links TRBV28 with TRBJ2-7; TRBD1 matches 7 bases. The CDR3 is made up of 14 amino acids. Germline CDR1 and CDR2: MDHEN and SYDVKM. V gave up 6 bases and J gave up 2 bases; unmatched junction bases: 7. CDR3 region: CASRPGTVTYEQYF. CDR3 coding DNA: TGTGCCAGCAGGCCCGGGACAGTTACCTACGAGCAGTACTTC.

This clone has only one observation. The CDR3 sequence: CASSSPLRGETQYF. The CDR3 nucleotides read TGTGCCAGCAGTTCCCCTTTGCGGGGAGAGACCCAGTACTTC. The V and J genes are TRBV6-5 and TRBJ2-5; weak D call: TRBD2 (6 bases). The germline gives CDR1 MNHEY, CDR2 SVGAGI. This CDR3 has 14 amino acids. The ends were cut back, 4 bases at V and 4 bases at J, with 13 bases in the middle.

This clone was seen a few times. The rearrangement uses TRBV7-9 and TRBJ1-2; D is ambiguous. The CDR3 has 17 amino acids. Per the germline V gene, CDR1 is SEHNR and CDR2 is FQNEAQ (reference sequence). The V end was cut by 1 base, the J end by 2 bases, with 17 bases between. CDR3: CASSLDRAAGENYGYTF. The CDR3 nucleotides are TGTGCCAGCAGCTTAGATCGGGCGGCAGGCGAGAACTATGGCTACACCTTC.

This sequence joins TRBV10-1 and TRBJ1-5; no clear D. V was pared by 0 bases and J by 3 bases, with 6 bases between. The CDR3 has 14 amino acids. The germline gives CDR1 WNHNN, CDR2 SYGVQD (reference sequence). DNA of the CDR3: TGCGCCAGCAGTGAGTCGTCAGTCAATCAGCCCCAGCATTTT. Residues: CASSESSVNQPQHF.

The gene calls are TRBV6-6 and TRBJ1-2; the D is unclear. V dropped 8 bases and J dropped 8 bases, with 15 bases sitting between them. CDR3 length: 12 amino acids. Looked up from germline, CDR1 is MNHNY and CDR2 is SVGAGI (reference sequence). As DNA, the CDR3 is TGTGCCAGCCAGAACTCGGGTCAAGGCTACACCTTC. It yields the protein CASQNSGQGYTF.

This chain links TRBV19 with TRBJ2-3; possibly TRBD2 for D (5 bases). Trimming removed 8 bases at V and 0 bases at J, with 9 bases between. Germline V gives CDR1 LNHDA, CDR2 SQIVND (reference sequence). This CDR3 is 13 amino acids long. CDR3 DNA sequence: TGTGCCAGTCGGCCGGGAAGCACAGATACGCAGTATTTT. This gives the protein CASRPGSTDTQYF.

The gene calls are TRBV19 and TRBJ1-5, with D possibly TRBD1 on 5 matching bases. Trimming left V 7 bases short and J 3 bases short, with 22 bases between. This CDR3 contains 17 residues. In germline, CDR1 is LNHDA, CDR2 SQIVND (reference sequence). CDR3: CASIRNNPSGFNQPQHF. The CDR3 nucleotides are TGTGCCAGTATTCGGAACAATCCCTCAGGGTTCAATCAGCCCCAGCATTTT.

The chain recombines TRBV27 with TRBJ2-7; D possibly corresponds to TRBD2 (6 bases). Per the germline V gene, CDR1 is MNHEY and CDR2 is SMNVEV (reference sequence). Trimming took 5 bases from V and 6 from J, leaving 17 bases between them. The CDR3 sequence is 14 residues long. The chain's CDR3 is CASSASTRIGEQYF. DNA of the CDR3: TGTGCCAGCAGTGCCTCGACTAGAATCGGCGAGCAGTACTTC.

The chain joins TRBV7-8 to TRBJ2-3; tentatively, D is TRBD2 (5 bases). Germline CDR1 is SGHVS and CDR2 is FQNEAQ. This CDR3 is 13 amino acids long. V dropped 5 bases and J dropped 8 bases, with 14 bases sitting between them. In DNA, the CDR3 is TGTGCCAGCAGCCCTAAGAGGGAAGGTACGCAGTATTTT. Translating gives CASSPKREGTQYF.

The chain is built from TRBV6-6 and TRBJ1-2; weak D call: TRBD1 (5 bases). Deletions cut 6 bases from V and 6 bases from J, with 17 bases between. Looked up from germline, CDR1 is MNHNY and CDR2 is SVGAGI (reference sequence). The CDR3 sequence is 14 residues long. The CDR3 here is CASSLPGTNNGYTF. DNA of the CDR3: TGTGCCAGCAGCCTCCCCGGGACCAATAATGGCTACACCTTC.

V gene TRBV4-3 combines with J gene TRBJ2-7; 9 positions agree with TRBD2. CDR1 LGHNA and CDR2 YSLEER come from the germline V gene. This CDR3 region has 16 residues. J gave up 6 bases and V 0 bases, and 9 bases lay outside the gene matches. CDR3 nucleotide sequence: TGCGCCAGCAGCCAAGATGTTGCTAGCGGGGCACTCGAGCAGTACTTC. Translated, it gives CASSQDVASGALEQYF.

This clone was observed a single time. The V and J genes are TRBV28 and TRBJ1-5, with 8 bases that match TRBD1. Trimming removed 11 bases from V and 4 bases from J; junction bases left unmatched: 10. The germline gives CDR1 MDHEN, CDR2 SYDVKM. CDR3 length: 14 amino acids. The CDR3 sequence: CAANRGSGNQPQHF. The CDR3 bases are TGTGCCGCTAACAGGGGGTCGGGAAATCAGCCCCAGCATTTT.

The chain has TRBV5-6 and TRBJ1-5, with 9 bases identical to TRBD1. The CDR3 is made up of 16 amino acids. V gave up 2 bases and J gave up 5 bases; unmatched junction bases: 8. Germline lookup yields CDR1 SGHDT and CDR2 YYEEEE. The CDR3 protein is CASSLGDRAFDQPQHF. CDR3 DNA sequence: TGTGCCAGCAGCTTAGGGGACAGGGCCTTTGATCAGCCCCAGCATTTT.

This chain connects TRBV28 to TRBJ2-7; TRBD1 matches 7 bases. Trimming cost V 6 bases and J 0 bases; bases outside gene matches: 11. Per germline, CDR1 MDHEN and CDR2 SYDVKM. CDR3 size: 16 residues. The CDR3 is CASREPTGQGSYEQYF. CDR3 sequence (DNA): TGTGCCAGCAGGGAACCGACAGGGCAGGGCTCCTACGAGCAGTACTTC.

The chain recombines TRBV5-4 with TRBJ2-2, with a weak D call TRBD1 (6 bases). V dropped 4 bases and J dropped 6 bases, with 10 bases sitting between them. In germline, CDR1 is SGHNT, CDR2 YYREEE (reference sequence). The CDR3 runs 13 residues. CDR3 loop: CASSQGSAGELFF. The CDR3 region has the DNA TGTGCCAGCAGCCAGGGGTCCGCCGGGGAGCTGTTTTTT.

This sequence joins TRBV13 and TRBJ2-2; 10 nucleotides agree with TRBD1. V lost 5 bases, J lost 4 bases, and 13 bases stayed unmatched. Germline CDR1 PRHDT, CDR2 FYEKMQ (reference sequence). This CDR3 has 18 amino acids. The DNA of the CDR3 is TGTGCCAGCAGCCCTTTCGAGGGACAGGGGTTTGGCACCGGGGAGCTGTTTTTT. It encodes CASSPFEGQGFGTGELFF.

The V and J genes are TRBV28 and TRBJ2-5, with D possibly TRBD1 on 6 matching bases. Germline CDR1 MDHEN, CDR2 SYDVKM. V gave up 3 bases and J gave up 1 base, with 12 bases separating them. The CDR3 totals 15 residues. The CDR3 nucleotides read TGTGCCAGCAGTTTCTACAGGGCCAGCCAAGAGACCCAGTACTTC. Protein: CASSFYRASQETQYF.

The CDR3 loop is CATSRVGATNEQYF. In DNA form, the CDR3 reads TGTGCCACCAGCAGAGTAGGCGCAACTAACGAGCAGTACTTC. The chain is built from TRBV15 and TRBJ2-7; no definite D call. The CDR3 covers 14 residues. Trimming left V 1 base short and J 5 bases short, with 12 bases between. The germline gives CDR1 LNHNV, CDR2 YYDKDF (reference sequence).